This T cell receptor (beta chain) was profiled in a study of a mutant IDH1 vaccine in newly diagnosed glioma. Overall study context: Previous treatment comprised radiotherapy, temozolomide, or both, mostly both.

A single count supports this clone. The antigen is unknown. Time point meaning: week 35, safety follow-up. It was 300 ug of mutant IDH1 20-mer peptide that made up each vaccine dose, given with topical imiquimod. Method: immunoSEQ multiplex PCR; TCRdb's copy keeps in-frame clones and lacks some. Of around 60,000 clones listed, 80% to 90% were seen once; the top ten hold roughly 5%. The V end was cut by 5 bases, the J end by 0 bases, with 11 bases between. The CDR3 sequence is 15 residues long. Germline V gene lookup returns CDR1 SNHLY and CDR2 FYNNEI. Sequencing was performed on PBMCs, taken from a glioma patient whose treatment included an IDH1 peptide vaccine. This clonotype was sampled from a man in his forties with glioma. The V call is TRBV2, the J call TRBJ2-1; D is perhaps TRBD1 or TRBD2 (5 bases each). Here the CDR3 DNA reads TGTGCCAGCAGTCCCGGGACCGGCTCCTACAATGAGCAGTTCTTC. Amino acid sequence: CASSPGTGSYNEQFF.